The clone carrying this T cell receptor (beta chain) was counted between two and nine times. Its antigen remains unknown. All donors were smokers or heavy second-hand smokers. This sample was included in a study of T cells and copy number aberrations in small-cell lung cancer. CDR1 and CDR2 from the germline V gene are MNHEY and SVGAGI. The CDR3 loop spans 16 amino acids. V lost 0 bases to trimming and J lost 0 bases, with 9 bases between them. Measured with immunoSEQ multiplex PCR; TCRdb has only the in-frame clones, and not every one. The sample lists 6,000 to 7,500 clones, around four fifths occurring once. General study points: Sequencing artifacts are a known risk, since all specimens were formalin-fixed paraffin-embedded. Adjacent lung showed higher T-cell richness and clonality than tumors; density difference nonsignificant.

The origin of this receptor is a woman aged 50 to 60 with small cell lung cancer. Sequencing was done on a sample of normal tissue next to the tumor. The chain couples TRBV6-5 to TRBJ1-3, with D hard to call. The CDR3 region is CASSYSRPSSGNTIYF. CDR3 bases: TGTGCCAGCAGTTACTCGAGGCCAAGCTCTGGAAACACCATATATTTT.